One sample yielded the 14 T cell receptor beta chains listed below, sequenced in a study of cytomegalovirus exposure and HLA in healthy donors. The PCR contained 60 Vbeta and 13 Jbeta primers. Profiled with immunoSEQ multiplex PCR; TCRdb holds only in-frame clones, not every one. Here the sample spans 150,000 to 200,000 clones, around 68% being singletons. Sequencing input: PBMCs. The source of these receptors is a man in his forties in good health and CMV-seronegative.

This clone was seen a handful of times. The genes are TRBV5-4 and TRBJ2-1, with D possibly TRBD1 on 7 matching bases. CDR3 length equals 16 residues. Trimming stripped 4 bases from V and 7 bases from J, with 21 bases between. Germline assignment: CDR1 SGHNT and CDR2 YYREEE (reference sequence). Here the CDR3 reads CASSGTRTGVGNEQFF. The CDR3 DNA reads TGTGCCAGCAGCGGGACTCGGACAGGAGTAGGAAATGAGCAGTTCTTC.

This chain links TRBV19 with TRBJ2-1; D possibly corresponds to TRBD1 (5 bases). CDR1 and CDR2 (germline): LNHDA, SQIVND (reference sequence). This CDR3 comprises 13 residues. The V and J ends lost 6 bases and 7 bases respectively, with 13 bases between them. CDR3 DNA sequence: TGTGCCAGTAGACGGAACAGGCAAAATGAGCAGTTCTTC. It translates to CASRRNRQNEQFF.

A single count supports this clone. The V gene is TRBV14, the J gene TRBJ2-7; 8 nucleotides match TRBD2. The CDR3 covers 18 residues. Germline V CDR1 and CDR2: SGHDN, FVKESK. The J segment lost 6 bases and the V segment lost 5 bases, leaving 21 bases of the junction unmatched. CDR3: CASSSTGFKAGEKSEQYF. CDR3 in DNA: TGTGCCAGCAGCTCCACCGGATTTAAAGCGGGAGAAAAATCCGAGCAGTACTTC.

This clone was seen only a few times. The rearrangement uses TRBV19 and TRBJ2-7; TRBD2 matches 12 bases. Per germline, CDR1 LNHDA and CDR2 SQIVND (reference sequence). The CDR3 is 17 residues long. The J segment lost 3 bases and the V segment lost 4 bases, leaving 10 bases of the junction unmatched. The CDR3 loop reads CASSSASGRAGYYEQYF. CDR3 in DNA: TGTGCCAGTAGTAGTGCTAGCGGGAGGGCCGGGTACTACGAGCAGTACTTC.

V gene TRBV28 combines with J gene TRBJ2-4, with 9 bases lining up with TRBD2. J gave up 0 bases and V 7 bases, and 10 bases lay outside the gene matches. Germline V gene sequence: CDR1 MDHEN, CDR2 SYDVKM. The CDR3 has 17 residues. CDR3 residues: CASTPAGGGLAKNIQYF. CDR3 nucleotide sequence: TGTGCCAGCACTCCCGCGGGAGGGGGACTAGCCAAAAACATTCAGTACTTC.

The V and J genes are TRBV9 and TRBJ2-2; 9 nucleotides align to TRBD1. This CDR3 contains 16 residues. Germline CDR1 SGDLS, CDR2 YYNGEE. V shed 3 bases and J 1 base; nucleotides not matched to a gene: 4. As DNA, the CDR3 is TGTGCCAGCAGCGGCAACAGGGGGCGGAACACCGGGGAGCTGTTTTTT. Translating it yields CASSGNRGRNTGELFF.

The rearrangement uses TRBV7-3 and TRBJ2-7; D call uncertain. The CDR3 runs 13 residues. V dropped 1 base and J dropped 7 bases, with 11 bases sitting between them. Germline V CDR1 and CDR2: SGHTA, FQGTGA. This CDR3 reads CASSLNAADEQYF. As DNA, the CDR3 is TGTGCCAGCAGCTTAAATGCGGCGGATGAGCAGTACTTC.

V usage is TRBV7-2 and J usage is TRBJ2-3; TRBD2 might be the D (6 bases). This CDR3 comprises 15 residues. V was trimmed by 5 bases and J by 5 bases, leaving 17 bases between them. Germline assignment: CDR1 SGHTA and CDR2 FQGNSA. This CDR3 reads CASSLRRLAIDTQYF. The CDR3, as DNA: TGTGCCAGCAGCCTTCGCCGGCTAGCGATAGATACGCAGTATTTT.

This clone was detected only a few times. V and J are TRBV19 and TRBJ2-3, with 8 bases fitting TRBD2. After removal of 2 bases from V and 5 bases from J, the junction contained 9 bases not matched to a gene. Germline loops: CDR1 LNHDA, CDR2 SQIVND (reference sequence). There are 16 residues in the CDR3. The chain's CDR3 is CASSITSSGVKDTQYF. The CDR3 DNA reads as TGTGCCAGTAGTATAACGAGTAGCGGGGTAAAAGATACGCAGTATTTT.

The CDR3 region has the DNA TGCGCCAGCAGCTTGGGGGGGGACTATGGCTACACCTTC. Its protein is CASSLGGDYGYTF. The chain couples TRBV5-1 to TRBJ1-2; D is possibly TRBD1 (5 bases). This CDR3 is 13 amino acids long. CDR1 and CDR2 from the germline V gene are SGHRS and YFSETQ. The V gene lost 0 bases and the J gene lost 3 bases, with 6 bases spanning the gap.

The V call is TRBV6-5, the J call TRBJ2-7, with TRBD1 matching over 10 bases. The V gene end was trimmed by 8 bases and the J gene end by 2 bases; junction bases not matched to a gene: 9. Germline V CDR1 and CDR2: MNHEY, SVGAGI. The CDR3 covers 15 residues. Written as DNA, the CDR3 is TGTGCCAGCGGGTTTCGGGACAGGGGAACCTACGAGCAGTACTTC. As protein: CASGFRDRGTYEQYF.

The rearrangement joins TRBV7-2 to TRBJ2-1; 10 bases are shared with TRBD2. J gave up 9 bases and V 4 bases, and 9 bases lay outside the gene matches. CDR1 and CDR2 from the germline V gene are SGHTA and FQGNSA. This CDR3 contains 15 residues. The CDR3 sequence is CASSYAGTSVGEQFF. Here the CDR3 DNA reads TGTGCCAGCAGCTACGCCGGGACTAGCGTTGGTGAGCAGTTCTTC.

The V gene is TRBV12-5, the J gene TRBJ2-5; 11 bases fit TRBD1. This CDR3 is built from 15 residues. Germline loops: CDR1 LGHNT, CDR2 FRNRAP. J was trimmed by 1 base and V by 3 bases; bases with no gene match: 1. The CDR3 spells CASGLGTGGQETQYF. The CDR3 DNA sequence: TGTGCTAGTGGTTTAGGGACAGGGGGCCAAGAGACCCAGTACTTC.

This clone was observed a handful of times. The chain combines TRBV5-1 with TRBJ2-1; D not resolved. V was cut by 4 bases and J by 8 bases, with 10 bases left in between. Germline lookup yields CDR1 SGHRS and CDR2 YFSETQ. The CDR3 is 12 residues long. Written as DNA, the CDR3 is TGCGCCAGCAGCGAGGCTCGGGATGAGCAGTTCTTC. Residues: CASSEARDEQFF.